This TCR beta chain was documented in a study of identical twins. General study points: Zero-insertion analyses could be partly confounded by invariant MAIT and iNKT cells.

TCRdb used MiXCR to reprocess the 5' RACE reads, holding one entry per CDR3 protein. Among roughly 500,000 distinct CDR3 sequences listed, 22% were seen once. To note about this clonotype: Its antigen remains unidentified.

These same records also appear under a second study, on T cells expressing NK-cell markers. That source adds: Sorted CD3+CD56+NKG2C+, CD3+CD56+NKG2C- and CD3+CD56-NKG2C+ T cells supplied TCR beta repertoires. Seven donors tested HCMV-seropositive and one tested seronegative among the eight sequenced. In several donors, these clonotypes also led the CD3+CD56-NKG2C+ fraction.

The sequence was obtained from a woman in her late teens or twenties in good health. Sequenced material: CD4+ T cells sorted from blood.

CDR3 amino acids: CASSPPSTGEHEQYF. The CDR3 nucleotides are TGTGCCAGCTCACCACCTTCAACAGGGGAGCACGAGCAGTACTTC. The V and J genes are TRBV18 and TRBJ2-7; the match to TRBD1 covers 7 bases. V lost 0 bases to trimming and J lost 5 bases; unmatched junction nucleotides: 7. Germline V gene lookup returns CDR1 KGHSH and CDR2 LQKENI. The CDR3 extends over 15 amino acids.